This entry features one T cell receptor (beta chain) sequence. The method was immunoSEQ multiplex PCR; TCRdb's version includes in-frame clones alone and lacks a portion of them. This sample has under 150,000 clones; over 90% occur once, and the top ten carry roughly 2.7%. These data originate in a study of control samples from healthy donors and cancer patients. The CDR3 has 14 residues. V lost 7 bases to trimming and J lost 4 bases, with 16 bases between them. Germline V gene lookup returns CDR1 LNHDA and CDR2 SQIVND (reference sequence). V and J are TRBV19 and TRBJ1-1; D gene unclear. Sequences were obtained from blood. This clonotype was sampled from a man younger than 40 in good health. The DNA of the CDR3 is TGTGCCAGTAAATTGAGGACGGACGCCACTGAAGCTTTCTTT. This sequence encodes CASKLRTDATEAFF.